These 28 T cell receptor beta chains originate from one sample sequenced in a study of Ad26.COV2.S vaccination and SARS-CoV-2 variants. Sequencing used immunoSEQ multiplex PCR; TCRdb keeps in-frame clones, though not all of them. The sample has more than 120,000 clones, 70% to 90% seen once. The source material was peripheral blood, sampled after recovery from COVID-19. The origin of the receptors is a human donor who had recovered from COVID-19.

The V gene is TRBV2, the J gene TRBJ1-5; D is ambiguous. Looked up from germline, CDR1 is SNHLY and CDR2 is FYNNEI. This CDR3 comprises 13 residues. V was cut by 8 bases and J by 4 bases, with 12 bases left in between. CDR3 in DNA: TGTGCCAGCCTCCGGGAGCCTAATCAGCCCCAGCATTTT. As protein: CASLREPNQPQHF. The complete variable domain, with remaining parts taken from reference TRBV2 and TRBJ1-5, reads EPEVTQTPSHQVTQMGQEVILRCVPISNHLYFYWYRQILGQKVEFLVSFYNNEISEKSEIFDDQFSVERPDGSNFTLKIRSTKLEDSAMYFCASLREPNQPQHFGDGTRLSIL.

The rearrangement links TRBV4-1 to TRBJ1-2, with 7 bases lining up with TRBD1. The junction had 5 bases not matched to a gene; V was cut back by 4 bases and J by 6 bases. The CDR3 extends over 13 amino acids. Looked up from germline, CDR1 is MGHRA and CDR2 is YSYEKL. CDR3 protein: CASSRDRENGYTF. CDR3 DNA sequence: TGCGCCAGCAGCCGAGACAGGGAAAATGGCTACACCTTC.

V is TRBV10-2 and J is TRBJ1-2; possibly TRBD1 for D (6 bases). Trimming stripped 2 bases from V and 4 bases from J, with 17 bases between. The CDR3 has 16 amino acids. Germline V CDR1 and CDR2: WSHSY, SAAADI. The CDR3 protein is CASSEVLRTDSYGYTF. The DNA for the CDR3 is TGCGCCAGCAGTGAGGTGCTCCGGACAGACTCCTATGGCTACACCTTC.

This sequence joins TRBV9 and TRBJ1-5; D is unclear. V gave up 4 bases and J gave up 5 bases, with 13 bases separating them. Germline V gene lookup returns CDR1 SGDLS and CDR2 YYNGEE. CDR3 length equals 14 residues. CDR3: CASSRSGMYQPQHF. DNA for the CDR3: TGTGCCAGCAGCCGGAGCGGGATGTATCAGCCCCAGCATTTT.

The CDR3 loop reads CAISGRMGQNTEAFF. In DNA, the CDR3 is TGTGCCATCAGTGGCAGGATGGGACAGAACACTGAAGCTTTCTTT. The rearrangement uses TRBV10-3 and TRBJ1-1; D perhaps matches TRBD1 (6 bases). Trimming took off 4 bases at V and 1 base at J, with 13 bases between the two ends. CDR1 is ENHRY, CDR2 SYGVKD, per germline. The CDR3 totals 15 residues.

Here the CDR3 DNA reads TGTGCCAGCAGTCGACAGGGGAACTATGGCTACACCTTC. It yields the protein CASSRQGNYGYTF. The chain carries TRBV12-3 or TRBV12-4 and TRBJ1-2; 8 positions agree with TRBD1. Germline trimming cut 5 bases from V and 2 bases from J; bases unmatched to any gene: 1. This CDR3 has 13 amino acids.

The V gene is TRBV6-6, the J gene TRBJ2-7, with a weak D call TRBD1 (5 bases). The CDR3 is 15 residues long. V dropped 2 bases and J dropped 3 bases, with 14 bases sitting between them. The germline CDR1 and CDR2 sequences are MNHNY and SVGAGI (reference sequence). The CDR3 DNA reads TGTGCCAGCAGTTACACCGACAGACCCTACTACGAGCAGTACTTC. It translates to CASSYTDRPYYEQYF.

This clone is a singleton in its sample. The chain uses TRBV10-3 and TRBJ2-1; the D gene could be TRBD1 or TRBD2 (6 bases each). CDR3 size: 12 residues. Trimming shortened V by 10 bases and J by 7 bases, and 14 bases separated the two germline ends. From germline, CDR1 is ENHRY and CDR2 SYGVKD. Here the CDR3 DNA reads TGTGCCACGGGGGCCGGTTTAAATGAGCAGTTCTTC. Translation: CATGAGLNEQFF.

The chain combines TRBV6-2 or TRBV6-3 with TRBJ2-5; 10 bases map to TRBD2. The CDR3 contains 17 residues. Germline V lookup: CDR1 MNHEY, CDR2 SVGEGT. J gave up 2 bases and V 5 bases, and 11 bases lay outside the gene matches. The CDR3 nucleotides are TGTGCCAGCAGTGTAGTCGGAACACTAGCGGGGCAAGAGACCCAGTACTTC. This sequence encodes CASSVVGTLAGQETQYF.

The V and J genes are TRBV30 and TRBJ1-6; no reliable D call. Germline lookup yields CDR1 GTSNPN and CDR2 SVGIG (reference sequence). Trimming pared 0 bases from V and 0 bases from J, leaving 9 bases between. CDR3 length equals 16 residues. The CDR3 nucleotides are TGTGCCTGGAGTGTAGGCGTAAGCTCCTATAATTCACCCCTCCACTTT. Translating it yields CAWSVGVSSYNSPLHF.

CDR3 region: CASSNLVSGYTF. In DNA form, the CDR3 reads TGTGCCAGCAGTAACTTAGTCTCGGGCTACACCTTC. The chain recombines TRBV6-5 with TRBJ1-2; D is undetermined. The CDR3 runs to 12 residues. Germline V CDR1 and CDR2: MNHEY, SVGAGI. Trimming pared 5 bases from V and 8 bases from J, leaving 12 bases between.

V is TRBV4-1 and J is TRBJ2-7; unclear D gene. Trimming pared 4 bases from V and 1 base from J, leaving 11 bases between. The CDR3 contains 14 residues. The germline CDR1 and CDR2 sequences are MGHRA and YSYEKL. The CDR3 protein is CASSPHTVSYEQYF. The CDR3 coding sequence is TGCGCCAGCAGCCCCCACACCGTTTCCTACGAGCAGTACTTC.

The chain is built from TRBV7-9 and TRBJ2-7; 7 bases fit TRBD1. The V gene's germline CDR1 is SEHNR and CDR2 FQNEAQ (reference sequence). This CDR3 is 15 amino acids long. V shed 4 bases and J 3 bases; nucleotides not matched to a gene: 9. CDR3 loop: CASSYTYRGRYEQYF. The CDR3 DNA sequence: TGTGCCAGCAGCTACACTTACAGGGGTCGCTACGAGCAGTACTTC.

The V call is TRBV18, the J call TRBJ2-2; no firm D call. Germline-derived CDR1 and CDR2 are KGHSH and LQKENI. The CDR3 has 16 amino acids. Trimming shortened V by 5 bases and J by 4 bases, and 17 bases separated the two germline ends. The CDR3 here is CASSADIYRTTGELFF. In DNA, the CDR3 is TGTGCCAGCTCAGCCGACATATACCGTACCACCGGGGAGCTGTTTTTT.

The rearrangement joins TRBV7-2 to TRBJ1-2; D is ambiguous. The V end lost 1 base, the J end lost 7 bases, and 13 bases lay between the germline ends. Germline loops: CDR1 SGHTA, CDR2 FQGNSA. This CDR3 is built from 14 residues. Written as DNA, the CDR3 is TGTGCCAGCAGCTTAGGCGCGGGGTCGGGTGGCTACACCTTC. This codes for CASSLGAGSGGYTF.

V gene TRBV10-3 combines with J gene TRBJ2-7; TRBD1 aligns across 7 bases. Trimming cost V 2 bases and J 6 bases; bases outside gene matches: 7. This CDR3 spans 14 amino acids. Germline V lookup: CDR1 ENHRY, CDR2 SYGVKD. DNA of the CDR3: TGTGCCATCAGTGAGGACAGGGCTTCGGCCGAGCAGTACTTC. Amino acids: CAISEDRASAEQYF.

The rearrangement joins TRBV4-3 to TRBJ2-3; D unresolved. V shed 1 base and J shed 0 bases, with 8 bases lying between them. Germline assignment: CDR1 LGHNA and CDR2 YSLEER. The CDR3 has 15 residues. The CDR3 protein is CASSQAFLSTDTQYF. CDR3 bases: TGCGCCAGCAGCCAAGCCTTTCTAAGCACAGATACGCAGTATTTT.

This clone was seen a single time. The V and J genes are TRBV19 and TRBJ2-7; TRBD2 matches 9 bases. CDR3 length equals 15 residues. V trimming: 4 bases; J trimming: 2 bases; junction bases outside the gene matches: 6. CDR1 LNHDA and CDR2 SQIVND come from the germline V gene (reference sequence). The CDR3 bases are TGTGCCAGTAGTACCCAGCGGGGGGCCCCCTACGAGCAGTACTTC. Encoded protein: CASSTQRGAPYEQYF.

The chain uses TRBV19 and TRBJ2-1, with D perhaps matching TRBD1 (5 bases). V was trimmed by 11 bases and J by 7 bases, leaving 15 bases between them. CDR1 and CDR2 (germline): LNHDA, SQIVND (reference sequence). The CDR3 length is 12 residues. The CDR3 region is CASEGESNEQFF. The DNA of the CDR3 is TGTGCCTCCGAAGGGGAATCAAATGAGCAGTTCTTC.

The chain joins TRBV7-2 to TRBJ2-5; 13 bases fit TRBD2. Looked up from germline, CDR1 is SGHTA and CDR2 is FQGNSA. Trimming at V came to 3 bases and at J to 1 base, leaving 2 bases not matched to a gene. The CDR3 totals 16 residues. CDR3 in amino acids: CASSFGLAGAQETQYF. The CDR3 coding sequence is TGTGCCAGCAGCTTCGGACTAGCGGGGGCCCAAGAGACCCAGTACTTC.

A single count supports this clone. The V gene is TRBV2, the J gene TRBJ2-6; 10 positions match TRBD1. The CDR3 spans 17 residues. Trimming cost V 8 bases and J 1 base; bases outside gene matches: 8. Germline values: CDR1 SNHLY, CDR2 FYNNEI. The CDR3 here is CASRAGTGESGANVLTF. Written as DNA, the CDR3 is TGTGCCAGCCGGGCCGGGACAGGGGAATCTGGGGCCAACGTCCTGACTTTC.

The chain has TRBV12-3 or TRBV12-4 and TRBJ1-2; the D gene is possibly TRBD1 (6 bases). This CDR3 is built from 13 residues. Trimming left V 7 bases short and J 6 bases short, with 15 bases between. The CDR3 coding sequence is TGTGCCAGCACCCTTGGGGGGCTGAATGGCTACACCTTC. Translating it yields CASTLGGLNGYTF.

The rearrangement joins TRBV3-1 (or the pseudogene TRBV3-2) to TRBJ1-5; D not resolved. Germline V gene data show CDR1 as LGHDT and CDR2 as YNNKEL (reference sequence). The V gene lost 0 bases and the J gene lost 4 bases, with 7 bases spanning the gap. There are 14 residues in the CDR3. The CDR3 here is CASSQDLRNQPQHF. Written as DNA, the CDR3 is TGTGCCAGCAGCCAAGATTTAAGGAATCAGCCCCAGCATTTT.

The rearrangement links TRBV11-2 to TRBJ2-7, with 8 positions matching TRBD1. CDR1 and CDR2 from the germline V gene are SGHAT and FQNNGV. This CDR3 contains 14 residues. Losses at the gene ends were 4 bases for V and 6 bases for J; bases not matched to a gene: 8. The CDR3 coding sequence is TGTGCCAGCAGCTCTACGACAGGGGTTGGCGAGCAGTACTTC. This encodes CASSSTTGVGEQYF. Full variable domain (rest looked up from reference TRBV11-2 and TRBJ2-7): EAGVAQSPRYKIIEKRQSVAFWCNPISGHATLYWYQQILGQGPKLLIQFQNNGVVDDSQLPKDRFSAERLKGVDSTLKIQPAKLEDSAVYLCASSSTTGVGEQYFGPGTRLTVT.

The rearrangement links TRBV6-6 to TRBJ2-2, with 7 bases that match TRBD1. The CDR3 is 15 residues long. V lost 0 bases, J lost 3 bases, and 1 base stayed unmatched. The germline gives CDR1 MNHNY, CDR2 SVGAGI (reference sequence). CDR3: CASSYSGTDTGELFF. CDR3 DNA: TGTGCCAGCAGTTACTCCGGGACAGACACCGGGGAGCTGTTTTTT.

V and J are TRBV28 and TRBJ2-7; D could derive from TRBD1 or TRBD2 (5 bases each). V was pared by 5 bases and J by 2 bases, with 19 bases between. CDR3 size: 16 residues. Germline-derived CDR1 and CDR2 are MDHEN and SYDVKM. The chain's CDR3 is CASSPPSSQGAYEQYF. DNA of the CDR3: TGTGCCAGCAGTCCCCCCTCTTCGCAGGGAGCCTACGAGCAGTACTTC.

CDR3 sequence (DNA): TGTGCCAGCAGTTTAGGGGCGAGGCAGCCCCAGCATTTT. Translation gives CASSLGARQPQHF. This rearrangement joins TRBV28 to TRBJ1-5; maybe TRBD1 (5 bases). V lost 2 bases, J lost 7 bases, and 9 bases lay in between. The CDR3 runs 13 residues. Germline CDR1 MDHEN, CDR2 SYDVKM.

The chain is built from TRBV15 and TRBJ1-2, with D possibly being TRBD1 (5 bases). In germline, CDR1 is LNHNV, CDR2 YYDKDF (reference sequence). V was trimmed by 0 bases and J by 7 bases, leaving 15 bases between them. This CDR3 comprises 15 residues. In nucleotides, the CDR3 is TGTGCCACCAGCAGAGATCGAACGGGGGGAGCTGGCTACACCTTC. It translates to CATSRDRTGGAGYTF.